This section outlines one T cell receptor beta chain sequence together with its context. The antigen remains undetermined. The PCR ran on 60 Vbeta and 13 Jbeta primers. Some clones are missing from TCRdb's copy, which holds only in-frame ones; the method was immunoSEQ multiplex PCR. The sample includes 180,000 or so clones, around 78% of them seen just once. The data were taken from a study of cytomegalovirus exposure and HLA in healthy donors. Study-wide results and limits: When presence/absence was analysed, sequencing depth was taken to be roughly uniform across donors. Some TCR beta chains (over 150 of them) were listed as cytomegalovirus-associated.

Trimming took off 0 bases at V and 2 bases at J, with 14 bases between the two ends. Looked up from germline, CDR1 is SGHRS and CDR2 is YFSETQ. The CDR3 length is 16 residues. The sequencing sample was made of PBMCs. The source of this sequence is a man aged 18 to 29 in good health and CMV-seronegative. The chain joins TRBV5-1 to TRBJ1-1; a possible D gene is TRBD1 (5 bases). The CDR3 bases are TGCGCCAGCAGCTTGGAGTTGGGGAGGGGAAACACTGAAGCTTTCTTT. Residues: CASSLELGRGNTEAFF. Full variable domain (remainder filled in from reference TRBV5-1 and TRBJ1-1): KAGVTQTPRYLIKTRGQQVTLSCSPISGHRSVSWYQQTPGQGLQFLFEYFSETQRNKGNFPGRFSGRQFSNSRSEMNVSTLELGDSALYLCASSLELGRGNTEAFFGQGTRLTVV.